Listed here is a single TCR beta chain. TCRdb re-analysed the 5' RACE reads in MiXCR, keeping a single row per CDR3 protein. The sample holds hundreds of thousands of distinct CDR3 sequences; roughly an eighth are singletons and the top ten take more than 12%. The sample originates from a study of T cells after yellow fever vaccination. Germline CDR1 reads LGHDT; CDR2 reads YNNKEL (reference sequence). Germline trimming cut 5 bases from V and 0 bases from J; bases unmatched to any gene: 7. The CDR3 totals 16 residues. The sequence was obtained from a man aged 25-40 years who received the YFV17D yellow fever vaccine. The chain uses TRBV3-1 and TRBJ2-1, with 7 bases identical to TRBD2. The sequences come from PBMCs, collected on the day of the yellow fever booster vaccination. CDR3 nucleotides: TGTGCCAGCAGCGGGTCTAGCGGAGTCTCCTACAATGAGCAGTTCTTC. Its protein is CASSGSSGVSYNEQFF.